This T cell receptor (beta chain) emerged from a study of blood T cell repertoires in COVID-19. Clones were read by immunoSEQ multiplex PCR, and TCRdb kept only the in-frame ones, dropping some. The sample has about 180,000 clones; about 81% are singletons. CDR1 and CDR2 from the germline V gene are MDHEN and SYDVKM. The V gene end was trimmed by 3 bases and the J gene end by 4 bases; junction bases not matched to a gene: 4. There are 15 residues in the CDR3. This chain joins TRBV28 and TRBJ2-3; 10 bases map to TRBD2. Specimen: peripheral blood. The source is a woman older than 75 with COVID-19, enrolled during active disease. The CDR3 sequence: CASSFLAGGPDTQYF. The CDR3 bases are TGTGCCAGCAGTTTCTTAGCGGGGGGACCAGATACGCAGTATTTT.